Listed below are T cell receptor beta chains from one sample, sequenced in a study of blood T cell repertoires in COVID-19. Sequencing used immunoSEQ multiplex PCR; TCRdb keeps in-frame clones, though not all of them. The repertoire consists of around 200,000 clones, with more than 85% occurring once and the leading ten covering less than 3.5%. Sequenced input: peripheral blood. All receptors come from a man aged 40-49 years with active or convalescent COVID-19. Both conserved end residues are part of each CDR3. D genes are given only for firm matches. A row's size may be missing; if present it is once, few, many or a size class.

d_gene: NA
j_gene: TRBJ1-1
v_gene: TRBV10-1
abundance: NA
CDR3aa: CASTRTTALNTEAFF
CDR3nt: TGCGCCAGCACTCGAACGACAGCCCTAAACACTGAAGCTTTCTTT

d_gene: NA
j_gene: TRBJ1-6
v_gene: TRBV5-1
abundance: NA
CDR3aa: CASSLVPLSPLHF
CDR3nt: TGCGCCAGCAGCTTGGTCCCGCTATCACCCCTCCACTTT

d_gene: NA
j_gene: TRBJ1-4
v_gene: TRBV18
abundance: NA
CDR3aa: CASSPPNRRGEKLFF
CDR3nt: TGTGCCAGCTCACCCCCGAACAGGCGTGGTGAAAAACTGTTTTTT

d_gene: NA
j_gene: TRBJ2-5
v_gene: TRBV7-3
abundance: NA
CDR3aa: CASSLARAETQYF
CDR3nt: TGTGCCAGCAGCTTAGCCAGGGCGGAGACCCAGTACTTC

d_gene: TRBD1
j_gene: TRBJ2-7
v_gene: TRBV29-1
abundance: many
CDR3aa: CSAYSGTAAYEQYF
CDR3nt: TGCAGCGCGTACTCCGGGACAGCTGCCTACGAGCAGTACTTC

d_gene: TRBD1
j_gene: TRBJ1-4
v_gene: TRBV29-1
abundance: NA
CDR3aa: CSVAPGQAEVKLFF
CDR3nt: TGCAGCGTTGCGCCGGGACAGGCTGAGGTAAAACTGTTTTTT

d_gene: TRBD1
j_gene: TRBJ2-2
v_gene: TRBV28
abundance: NA
CDR3aa: CASSLPRDRDVSGELFF
CDR3nt: TGTGCCAGCAGTTTGCCCCGGGACAGGGATGTCAGCGGGGAGCTGTTTTTT

d_gene: NA
j_gene: TRBJ2-3
v_gene: TRBV5-6
abundance: NA
CDR3aa: CASSVRGAQYF
CDR3nt: TGTGCCAGCAGCGTTAGGGGTGCGCAGTATTTT

d_gene: NA
j_gene: TRBJ1-1
v_gene: TRBV9
abundance: once
CDR3aa: CASSVGPGRVSEAFF
CDR3nt: TGTGCCAGCAGCGTAGGTCCCGGGAGGGTCTCTGAAGCTTTCTTT

d_gene: NA
j_gene: TRBJ1-6
v_gene: TRBV11-3
abundance: NA
CDR3aa: CASRTGQNSPLHF
CDR3nt: TGTGCCAGCAGAACCGGACAGAATTCACCCCTCCACTTT

d_gene: NA
j_gene: TRBJ1-1
v_gene: TRBV6-5
abundance: NA
CDR3aa: CASSYSSSLNTEAFF
CDR3nt: TGTGCCAGCAGTTACTCGAGTTCCTTGAACACTGAAGCTTTCTTT

d_gene: NA
j_gene: TRBJ1-2
v_gene: TRBV13
abundance: NA
CDR3aa: CASSLSLRQYGYTF
CDR3nt: TGTGCCAGCAGCTTAAGTCTCCGACAATATGGCTACACCTTC

d_gene: NA
j_gene: TRBJ1-1
v_gene: TRBV19
abundance: few
CDR3aa: CASSPVSGTEAFF
CDR3nt: TGTGCCAGTAGCCCTGTTTCGGGCACTGAAGCTTTCTTT

d_gene: TRBD1
j_gene: TRBJ1-1
v_gene: TRBV2
abundance: NA
CDR3aa: CASSGTVNTEAFF
CDR3nt: TGTGCCAGCTCCGGGACAGTAAACACTGAAGCTTTCTTT

d_gene: NA
j_gene: TRBJ1-6
v_gene: TRBV2
abundance: NA
CDR3aa: CASRIDMGGNSPLHF
CDR3nt: TGTGCCAGCAGAATAGATATGGGAGGTAATTCACCCCTCCACTTT

d_gene: TRBD1
j_gene: TRBJ2-3
v_gene: TRBV27
abundance: NA
CDR3aa: CASSLLTPRGFGTQYF
CDR3nt: TGTGCCAGCAGTTTGTTGACTCCCAGGGGGTTCGGTACGCAGTATTTT

d_gene: TRBD1
j_gene: TRBJ2-5
v_gene: TRBV2
abundance: NA
CDR3aa: CASSRDRVLETQYF
CDR3nt: TGTGCCAGCAGTCGGGACAGGGTTTTGGAGACCCAGTACTTC

d_gene: NA
j_gene: TRBJ2-3
v_gene: TRBV5-1
abundance: NA
CDR3aa: CASSPGGHLPTDTQYF
CDR3nt: TGCGCCAGCAGCCCAGGGGGGCACCTCCCCACAGATACGCAGTATTTT

d_gene: TRBD2
j_gene: TRBJ2-1
v_gene: TRBV5-4
abundance: NA
CDR3aa: CASSLAGGGAYEQFF
CDR3nt: TGTGCCAGCAGCTTGGCGGGCGGGGGGGCCTATGAGCAGTTCTTC

d_gene: TRBD2
j_gene: TRBJ2-7
v_gene: TRBV7-8
abundance: NA
CDR3aa: CASSLNSGGGEQYF
CDR3nt: TGTGCCAGCAGCTTAAATAGCGGGGGCGGCGAGCAGTACTTC

d_gene: TRBD1
j_gene: TRBJ2-7
v_gene: TRBV7-2
abundance: NA
CDR3aa: CASSPWTGNSYEQYF
CDR3nt: TGTGCCAGCAGCCCTTGGACAGGGAACTCCTACGAGCAGTACTTC

d_gene: TRBD1
j_gene: TRBJ1-2
v_gene: TRBV28
abundance: few
CDR3aa: CASSLTTGGRSYTF
CDR3nt: TGTGCCAGCAGTCTCACAACAGGGGGCAGGAGCTACACCTTC

d_gene: NA
j_gene: TRBJ2-2
v_gene: TRBV6-5
abundance: NA
CDR3aa: CASSSGTSKGTGELFF
CDR3nt: TGTGCCAGCAGTTCTGGGACTTCGAAAGGCACCGGGGAGCTGTTTTTT

d_gene: NA
j_gene: TRBJ2-1
v_gene: TRBV3-1/TRBV3-2
abundance: once
CDR3aa: CASSGRAAYNEQFF
CDR3nt: TGTGCCAGCAGTGGCAGGGCGGCCTACAATGAGCAGTTCTTC

d_gene: TRBD1
j_gene: TRBJ1-2
v_gene: TRBV28
abundance: NA
CDR3aa: CASSGDRVLHGYTF
CDR3nt: TGTGCCAGCAGTGGGGACAGGGTACTTCATGGCTACACCTTC

d_gene: TRBD2
j_gene: TRBJ2-3
v_gene: TRBV2
abundance: NA
CDR3aa: CASSATSGGAGLTDTQYF
CDR3nt: TGTGCCAGCAGTGCCACTAGCGGGGGGGCGGGACTGACAGATACGCAGTATTTT